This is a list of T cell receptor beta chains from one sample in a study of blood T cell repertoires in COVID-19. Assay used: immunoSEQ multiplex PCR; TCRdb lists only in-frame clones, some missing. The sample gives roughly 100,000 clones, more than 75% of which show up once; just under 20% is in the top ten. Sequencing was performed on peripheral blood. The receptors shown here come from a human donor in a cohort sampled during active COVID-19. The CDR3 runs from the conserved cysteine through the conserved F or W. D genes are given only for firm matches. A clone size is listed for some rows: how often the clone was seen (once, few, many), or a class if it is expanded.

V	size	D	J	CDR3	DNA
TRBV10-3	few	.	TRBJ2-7	CAISDGGPRYEQYF	TGTGCCATCAGTGACGGGGGGCCGCGCTACGAGCAGTACTTC
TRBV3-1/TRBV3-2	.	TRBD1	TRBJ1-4	CASSRLGTATNEKLFF	TGTGCCAGCAGCCGGCTGGGGACAGCAACTAATGAAAAACTGTTTTTT
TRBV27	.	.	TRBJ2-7	CASSLSGGAHEQYF	TGTGCCAGCAGTTTATCGGGGGGGGCTCACGAGCAGTACTTC
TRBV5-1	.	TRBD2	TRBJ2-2	CASSLELAGITGELFF	TGCGCCAGCAGCTTGGAACTAGCGGGGATAACCGGGGAGCTGTTTTTT
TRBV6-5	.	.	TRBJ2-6	CASVTAGANVLTF	TGTGCCAGCGTGACAGCTGGGGCCAACGTCCTGACTTTC
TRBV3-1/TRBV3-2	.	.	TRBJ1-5	CASSQDPPGSNQPQHF	TGTGCCAGCAGCCAAGATCCTCCGGGGAGCAATCAGCCCCAGCATTTT
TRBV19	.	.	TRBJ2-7	CASSWQSSYEQYF	TGTGCCAGTAGTTGGCAAAGCTCCTACGAGCAGTACTTC
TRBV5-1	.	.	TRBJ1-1	CASNPTQATGYTEAFF	TGCGCCAGCAACCCCACACAAGCTACAGGGTACACTGAAGCTTTCTTT
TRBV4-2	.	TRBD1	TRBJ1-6	CASSQVQGPESNSPLHF	TGTGCCAGCAGCCAGGTACAGGGGCCCGAATCTAATTCACCCCTCCACTTT
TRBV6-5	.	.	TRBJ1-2	CASQPAGGGYTF	TGTGCCAGTCAGCCGGCCGGGGGAGGCTACACCTTC
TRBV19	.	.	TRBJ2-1	CASSIGWDEQFF	TGTGCCAGTAGTATCGGGTGGGATGAGCAGTTCTTC
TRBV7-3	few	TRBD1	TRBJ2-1	CASSDTGGAGLNEQFF	TGTGCCAGCAGCGATACAGGGGGCGCAGGGTTAAATGAGCAGTTCTTC
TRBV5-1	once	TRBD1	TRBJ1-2	CASSPDRGHVYGYTF	TGCGCCAGCAGCCCGGACAGGGGGCATGTCTATGGCTACACCTTC
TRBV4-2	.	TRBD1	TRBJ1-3	CASSNQGGSGNTIYF	TGTGCCAGCAGCAATCAGGGGGGATCTGGAAACACCATATATTTT
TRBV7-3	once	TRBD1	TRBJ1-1	CASSINRGTEAFF	TGTGCCAGCAGCATTAACAGGGGCACTGAAGCTTTCTTT
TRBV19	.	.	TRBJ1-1	CASSRTETEAFF	TGTGCCAGTAGCCGGACAGAGACTGAAGCTTTCTTT
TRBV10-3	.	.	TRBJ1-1	CAITEGLANTEAFF	TGTGCCATCACCGAGGGACTGGCGAACACTGAAGCTTTCTTT
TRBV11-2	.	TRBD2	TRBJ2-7	CASSLDLAGYEQYF	TGTGCCAGCAGCTTAGACCTAGCGGGCTACGAGCAGTACTTC
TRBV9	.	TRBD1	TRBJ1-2	CASSVATGGGYGYTF	TGTGCCAGCAGCGTAGCCACAGGGGGAGGGTATGGCTACACCTTC
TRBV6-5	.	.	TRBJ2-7	CASSYGAARAYEQYF	TGTGCCAGCAGTTACGGAGCGGCCCGGGCCTACGAGCAGTACTTC
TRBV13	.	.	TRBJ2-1	CASSLPKWDSRVGNEQFF	TGTGCCAGCAGCCTCCCGAAATGGGACTCCCGTGTCGGCAATGAGCAGTTCTTC
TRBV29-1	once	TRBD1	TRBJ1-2	CSVGQGADGYTF	TGCAGCGTCGGACAGGGGGCAGATGGCTACACCTTC
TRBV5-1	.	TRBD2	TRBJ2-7	CASSLEGSGRSYEQYF	TGCGCCAGCAGCTTGGAAGGTAGCGGGAGATCCTACGAGCAGTACTTC
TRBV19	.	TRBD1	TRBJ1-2	CASRPGQGIYGYGYTF	TGTGCCAGTAGACCGGGACAGGGGATTTATGGATATGGCTACACCTTC
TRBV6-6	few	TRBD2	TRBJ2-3	CASSYLAGGTDTQYF	TGTGCCAGCAGTTACTTAGCGGGTGGCACAGATACGCAGTATTTT
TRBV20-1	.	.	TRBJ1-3	CSASRGTGNTIYF	TGCAGTGCTAGTAGGGGGACTGGAAACACCATATATTTT
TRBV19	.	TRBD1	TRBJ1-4	CASSIGTGPSWGEKLFF	TGTGCCAGTAGTATCGGGACAGGCCCCTCCTGGGGTGAAAAACTGTTTTTT
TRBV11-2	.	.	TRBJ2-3	CASSLFSLATFSDTQYF	TGTGCCAGCAGCTTATTTTCACTAGCAACGTTCTCAGATACGCAGTATTTT
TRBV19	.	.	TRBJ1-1	CASSTGYRVLAEAFF	TGTGCCAGTAGTACCGGGTACAGGGTACTCGCTGAAGCTTTCTTT
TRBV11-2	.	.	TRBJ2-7	CASSPSVGRSLGWYEQYF	TGTGCCAGCAGCCCATCGGTCGGCAGGTCCCTGGGTTGGTACGAGCAGTACTTC
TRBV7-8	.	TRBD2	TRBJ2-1	CASSLGLAGDGEQFF	TGTGCCAGCAGCCTCGGACTAGCGGGAGACGGTGAGCAGTTCTTC
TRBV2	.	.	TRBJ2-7	CASRIQGVGYEQYF	TGTGCCAGCAGAATACAGGGAGTTGGCTACGAGCAGTACTTC
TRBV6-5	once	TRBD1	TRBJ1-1	CASLRLYRGSEAFF	TGTGCCAGCCTCCGATTATACAGGGGCTCGGAAGCTTTCTTT
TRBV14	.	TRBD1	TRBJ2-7	CASSPGQGYTYEQYF	TGTGCCAGCAGCCCAGGACAGGGGTACACCTACGAGCAGTACTTC
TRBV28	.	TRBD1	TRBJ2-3	CASSPFRGRADTQYF	TGTGCCAGCAGTCCATTCAGGGGGCGAGCAGATACGCAGTATTTT
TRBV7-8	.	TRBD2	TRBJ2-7	CASSSGLAGVIPYEQYF	TGTGCCAGCAGCTCTGGACTAGCGGGAGTCATTCCCTACGAGCAGTACTTC
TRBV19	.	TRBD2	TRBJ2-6	CASMREDSGANVLTF	TGTGCCAGTATGCGGGAGGACTCTGGGGCCAACGTCCTGACTTTC
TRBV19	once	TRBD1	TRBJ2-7	CASSTDGQGLEQYF	TGTGCCAGTAGTACGGACGGACAGGGCCTCGAGCAGTACTTC
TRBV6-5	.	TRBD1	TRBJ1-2	CASRTPGQKHGYTF	TGTGCCAGCAGAACCCCGGGACAGAAACATGGCTACACCTTC
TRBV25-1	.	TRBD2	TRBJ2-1	CASSGPSGGYNEQFF	TGTGCCAGCAGTGGACCTAGCGGGGGTTACAATGAGCAGTTCTTC
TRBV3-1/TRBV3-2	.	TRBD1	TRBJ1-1	CASSPRTGGAGYNLAFF	TGTGCCAGCAGCCCCCGGACAGGGGGGGCGGGGTACAATTTAGCTTTCTTT
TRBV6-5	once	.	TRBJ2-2	CASSYLANTGELFF	TGTGCCAGCAGTTACCTAGCGAACACCGGGGAGCTGTTTTTT